A single sample is the source of the 10 T cell receptor beta chains below, sequenced in a study of cytomegalovirus exposure and HLA in healthy donors. PCR was performed using 60 Vbeta and 13 Jbeta primers. Data came from immunoSEQ multiplex PCR; TCRdb stores just in-frame clones and leaves some out. This sample has around 200,000 clones, with 83% found just once. The sample taken for sequencing was PBMCs. Receptors originate from a girl aged 10-17 years in good health and CMV-seronegative.

The gene calls are TRBV29-1 and TRBJ2-1; 9 bases fit TRBD1. Per germline, CDR1 SQVTM and CDR2 ANQGSEA. J was trimmed by 2 bases and V by 4 bases; bases with no gene match: 3. The CDR3 contains 14 residues. The CDR3 coding sequence is TGCAGCGTTGGTCACAGGGGGCCCTACAATGAGCAGTTCTTC. Amino acid sequence: CSVGHRGPYNEQFF.

V usage is TRBV19 and J usage is TRBJ2-5, with 11 bases fitting TRBD2. CDR3 length equals 15 residues. Germline-derived CDR1 and CDR2 are LNHDA and SQIVND (reference sequence). V gave up 3 bases and J gave up 2 bases; unmatched junction bases: 2. CDR3 nucleotide sequence: TGTGCCAGTAGTATTAGCGGGAGGGTTCAAGAGACCCAGTACTTC. Its translation: CASSISGRVQETQYF. Filled out from reference TRBV19 and TRBJ2-5, the complete variable domain reads DGGITQSPKYLFRKEGQNVTLSCEQNLNHDAMYWYRQDPGQGLRLIYYSQIVNDFQKGDIAEGYSVSREKKESFPLTVTSAQKNPTAFYLCASSISGRVQETQYFGPGTRLLVL.

V gene TRBV5-4 combines with J gene TRBJ1-2; the match to TRBD1 covers 9 bases. J gave up 7 bases and V 0 bases, and 7 bases lay outside the gene matches. Germline CDR1 reads SGHNT; CDR2 reads YYREEE (reference sequence). CDR3 length: 15 residues. The CDR3 loop is CASSLASGQGSGYTF. The CDR3 region has the DNA TGTGCCAGCAGCTTGGCCTCGGGACAGGGATCTGGCTACACCTTC. Supplemented by reference TRBV5-4 and TRBJ1-2, the full variable domain reads ETGVTQSPTHLIKTRGQQVTLRCSSQSGHNTVSWYQQALGQGPQFIFQYYREEENGRGNFPPRFSGLQFPNYSSELNVNALELDDSALYLCASSLASGQGSGYTFGSGTRLTVV.

This chain connects TRBV5-7 to TRBJ1-6; 7 positions agree with TRBD1. TRBV5-7 qualifies as an ORF whose function is uncertain. This CDR3 comprises 15 residues. V lost 4 bases, J lost 7 bases, and 8 bases stayed unmatched. In DNA, the CDR3 is TGTGCCAGCAGCCCTGGGGACAGTGGGAATTCACCCCTCCACTTT. Translated, it gives CASSPGDSGNSPLHF.

This clone was picked up a small number of times. The chain carries TRBV7-2 and TRBJ2-6; 10 bases align to TRBD2. Germline CDR1 reads SGHTA; CDR2 reads FQGNSA. The V segment lost 9 bases and the J segment 0 bases; nucleotides outside the gene matches: 11. The CDR3 extends over 18 amino acids. The CDR3 region is CARASSGSAPSGANVLTF. As DNA, the CDR3 is TGTGCCAGGGCCTCTAGCGGGAGCGCTCCCTCTGGGGCCAACGTCCTGACTTTC.

This chain links TRBV30 with TRBJ2-7; 10 bases are shared with TRBD1. In germline, CDR1 is GTSNPN, CDR2 SVGIG (reference sequence). V dropped 1 base and J dropped 7; count of bases not matched to a gene: 7. The CDR3 runs 14 residues. The DNA of the CDR3 is TGTGCCTGGAGTGGGGACAGGGGTTTTCGGGAGCAGTACTTC. Its protein is CAWSGDRGFREQYF.

V gene TRBV28 combines with J gene TRBJ1-2; 8 bases align to TRBD1. With 3 bases clipped from V and 2 bases from J, the junction kept 8 bases outside the gene matches. CDR1 is MDHEN and CDR2 is SYDVKM in the germline V gene. CDR3 length: 16 amino acids. The CDR3 DNA reads TGTGCCAGCAGTTTGGACAGGGCCAAAGGAAACTATGGCTACACCTTC. Its translation is CASSLDRAKGNYGYTF.

The chain uses TRBV19 and TRBJ1-1, with D possibly being TRBD1 (6 bases). The CDR3 runs to 15 residues. CDR1 is LNHDA, CDR2 SQIVND, per germline (reference sequence). V gave up 1 base and J gave up 7 bases, with 16 bases separating them. CDR3 in amino acids: CASSIGTDSFLEAFF. Written as DNA, the CDR3 is TGTGCCAGTAGTATAGGGACAGATTCTTTCCTTGAAGCTTTCTTT.

The rearrangement links TRBV18 to TRBJ2-7; TRBD2 agrees at 9 bases. CDR1 and CDR2 from the germline V gene are KGHSH and LQKENI. The CDR3 covers 18 residues. Germline trimming cut 3 bases from V and 0 bases from J; bases unmatched to any gene: 12. CDR3 sequence reads: CASSPRSGAGGLSYEQYF. As DNA, the CDR3 is TGTGCCAGCTCACCCCGTTCCGGAGCGGGGGGCCTCTCCTACGAGCAGTACTTC.

The CDR3 region has the DNA TGTGCCAGCAGCGTAGGGGGGGACAGGGTCAGTACTGAAGCTTTCTTT. Translation gives CASSVGGDRVSTEAFF. This chain connects TRBV9 to TRBJ1-1; TRBD1 matches at 9 bases. Per the germline V gene, CDR1 is SGDLS and CDR2 is YYNGEE. V dropped 0 bases and J dropped 5; count of bases not matched to a gene: 8. This CDR3 has 16 residues.